These T cell receptor beta chains were read from a single sample in a study of CD8 T cells in Susac syndrome. Via MiXCR, TCRdb re-called the immunoSEQ multiplex PCR reads, giving one row per CDR3 protein. The data show around 100,000 distinct CDR3 sequences, 95% seen once. Sequenced: CD8+ T cells from PBMCs. The receptor source for this set is a human donor with Susac syndrome. The CDR3 runs from the conserved cysteine through the conserved F or W. A D gene is named only where the DNA matches it firmly. Some rows mark clone size as missing; the rest say once, few, many or name a class of expanded clone.

>NA|TRBJ2-1|NA|TRBV9
CASSVGGTRLDEQFF
TGTGCCAGCAGCGTAGGGGGAACACGGTTGGATGAGCAGTTCTTC
>TRBD2|TRBJ2-5|NA|TRBV11-2
CASSRGVIETQYF
TGTGCCAGCAGCCGGGGGGTGATAGAGACCCAGTACTTC
>TRBD1|TRBJ1-1|NA|TRBV5-1
CASRQGGWNTEAFF
TGCGCCAGCAGGCAAGGGGGCTGGAACACTGAAGCTTTCTTT
>NA|TRBJ2-4|once|TRBV29-1
CSVGGSLNIQYF
TGCAGCGTTGGGGGGAGCCTAAACATTCAGTACTTC
>NA|TRBJ2-5|NA|TRBV29-1
CSVGVREETQYF
TGCAGCGTGGGGGTTCGCGAAGAGACCCAGTACTTC
>NA|TRBJ2-7|NA|TRBV18
CASSPPSGTRYEQYF
TGTGCCAGCTCACCACCGTCCGGGACTCGGTACGAGCAGTACTTC
>NA|TRBJ2-7|NA|TRBV11-2
CASSLSYSDHYEQYF
TGTGCCAGCAGCTTGTCCTACAGCGATCACTACGAGCAGTACTTC
>TRBD1|TRBJ2-7|NA|TRBV20-1
CSATGTGGPLYEQYF
TGCAGTGCTACCGGGACAGGGGGTCCCTTGTACGAGCAGTACTTC
>TRBD2|TRBJ2-1|NA|TRBV6-2/TRBV6-3
CASSYSSGGANEQFF
TGTGCCAGCAGTTACTCTAGCGGGGGGGCCAATGAGCAGTTCTTC
>TRBD2|TRBJ2-1|NA|TRBV25-1
CASSGTSGTSGTPSEQFF
TGTGCCAGCAGCGGGACCTCGGGGACTAGCGGAACACCCAGTGAGCAGTTCTTC
>TRBD1|TRBJ2-2|NA|TRBV4-1
CAGQGGTGELFF
TGCGCGGGACAGGGCGGAACCGGGGAGCTGTTTTTT
>NA|TRBJ2-7|NA|TRBV20-1
CSARNPGSSYEQYF
TGCAGTGCTAGAAATCCGGGGAGCTCCTACGAGCAGTACTTC
>NA|TRBJ2-3|NA|TRBV7-8
CASSLASSWWLTDTQYF
TGTGCCAGCAGCTTAGCCAGTTCGTGGTGGCTCACAGATACGCAGTATTTT
>NA|TRBJ2-7|NA|TRBV6-5
CASSYSGTAEQYF
TGTGCCAGCAGTTACTCTGGGACCGCCGAGCAGTACTTC
>NA|TRBJ2-7|NA|TRBV19
CASSGAGESSYEQYF
TGTGCCAGTAGTGGGGCAGGGGAAAGCTCCTACGAGCAGTACTTC
>TRBD2|TRBJ2-1|NA|TRBV15
CATSVKPSGRAQFF
TGTGCCACCAGCGTAAAACCTAGCGGGAGGGCCCAGTTCTTC
>NA|TRBJ2-7|NA|TRBV29-1
CSASPSGLYEQYF
TGCAGCGCCTCCCCCAGCGGGCTATACGAGCAGTACTTC
>TRBD2|TRBJ2-3|NA|TRBV6-1
CASKLAGADTDTQYF
TGTGCCAGCAAGTTAGCGGGAGCGGACACAGATACGCAGTATTTT
>NA|TRBJ2-5|NA|TRBV5-1
CASRYGTTQETQYF
TGCGCCAGCAGGTACGGGACAACCCAAGAGACCCAGTACTTC
>TRBD1|TRBJ2-7|NA|TRBV29-1
CSAGGQGYEQYF
TGCAGCGCCGGGGGACAGGGCTACGAGCAGTACTTC
>NA|TRBJ2-6|NA|TRBV3-1
CASTQAGANVLTF
TGTGCCAGCACCCAGGCGGGGGCCAACGTCCTGACTTTC
>NA|TRBJ2-5|NA|TRBV9
CASSAGFGGAGGTQYF
TGTGCCAGCAGCGCCGGATTTGGAGGGGCTGGAGGGACCCAGTACTTC